The 18 T cell receptor beta chains below were found in one sample sequenced in a study of CD8 T cells in ankylosing spondylitis. Study-wide findings and caveats: Ankylosing spondylitis blood seemed to carry a telltale TCR beta motif made of seven or eight highly homologous variants.

For these TCRs, the target antigens are not known. TCRdb reprocessed the 5' RACE reads via MiXCR and lists one record per CDR3 protein. Here the sample spans some 220,000 distinct CDR3 sequences, 6% to 8% being singletons. Sequenced sample: blood, either unsorted or a sorted T cell fraction (not recorded which). These receptors all stem from a male donor with ankylosing spondylitis.

This clonotype was seen only a few times. The chain has TRBV4-3 and TRBJ1-2; D is unclear. The CDR3 sequence is 14 residues long. CDR1 and CDR2 from the germline V gene are LGHNA and YSLEER. With 2 bases removed from V and 2 bases from J, the gap between germline ends came to 9 bases. The CDR3 loop reads CASSQFAGNYGYTF. CDR3 nucleotide sequence: TGCGCCAGCAGCCAATTCGCAGGAAACTATGGCTACACCTTC.

The sample holds many counts of this clonotype. The chain combines TRBV27 with TRBJ1-2, with 7 bases aligning to TRBD1. From germline, CDR1 is MNHEY and CDR2 SMNVEV (reference sequence). The CDR3 length is 13 residues. V lost 10 bases and J lost 4; bases outside the gene matches: 9. CDR3 nucleotides: TGTGCCACCGGGACAGTCCCAGGCTATGGCTACACCTTC. Its protein product is CATGTVPGYGYTF.

The table lists this clonotype with many counts. The rearrangement uses TRBV10-3 and TRBJ2-3, with D hard to call. This CDR3 is 13 amino acids long. Trimming took 2 bases from V and 6 from J, leaving 9 bases between them. In germline, CDR1 is ENHRY, CDR2 SYGVKD. The CDR3 protein is CAISEVPRDTQYF. The CDR3 DNA is TGTGCCATCAGTGAGGTCCCCCGGGATACGCAGTATTTT.

The chain links TRBV7-9 to TRBJ2-5, with TRBD1 as a possible D gene (5 bases). V shed 5 bases and J shed 1 base, with 8 bases lying between them. Per germline, CDR1 SEHNR and CDR2 FQNEAQ (reference sequence). The CDR3 length is 13 residues. CDR3 region: CASSPGPQETQYF. The CDR3 DNA sequence: TGTGCCAGCAGCCCAGGGCCCCAAGAGACCCAGTACTTC.

The sample holds many counts of this clonotype. The CDR3 nucleotides are TGCAGCGTTGAAGGACAGTACACTGAAGCTTTCTTT. Its translation: CSVEGQYTEAFF. V and J are TRBV29-1 and TRBJ1-1; D perhaps matches TRBD1 (5 bases). Germline V lookup: CDR1 SQVTM, CDR2 ANQGSEA. The CDR3 runs 12 residues. Trimming left V 1 base short and J 3 bases short, with 6 bases between.

In its sample, this clonotype was seen a few times. This sequence joins TRBV14 and TRBJ1-1; no definite D call. This CDR3 has 14 residues. Germline V gene sequence: CDR1 SGHDN, CDR2 FVKESK. V lost 1 base, J lost 10 bases, and 16 bases lay in between. As DNA, the CDR3 is TGTGCCAGCAGCCAAGTTCCCGCGTCAGTGGGAGCTTTCTTT. Residues: CASSQVPASVGAFF.

This clonotype was seen many times. The chain couples TRBV9 to TRBJ2-2; the D is unclear. Germline assignment: CDR1 SGDLS and CDR2 YYNGEE. This CDR3 comprises 12 residues. Trimming left V 3 bases short and J 8 bases short, with 8 bases between. The CDR3 DNA sequence: TGTGCCAGCAGCGCCCCAGTTGGGGAGCTGTTTTTT. Protein sequence: CASSAPVGELFF.

V usage is TRBV6-1 and J usage is TRBJ2-2; the D is unclear. Looked up from germline, CDR1 is MNHNS and CDR2 is SASEGT. V lost 0 bases and J 0 bases, leaving 5 bases between the germline ends. The CDR3 extends over 15 amino acids. The CDR3 DNA is TGTGCCAGCAGTGAAGCAACAGCGAACACCGGGGAGCTGTTTTTT. Protein sequence: CASSEATANTGELFF.

This clonotype was recorded at least ten times. The chain carries TRBV20-1 and TRBJ2-7; D is undetermined. V was pared by 5 bases and J by 6 bases, with 17 bases between. This CDR3 region has 13 residues. Germline CDR1 reads DFQATT; CDR2 reads SNEGSKA (reference sequence). The CDR3 reads CSAGWLLLGEQYF. The CDR3 DNA is TGCAGTGCTGGGTGGCTCCTGTTAGGCGAGCAGTACTTC.

This clonotype was picked up many times. J is TRBJ1-2 and V is TRBV11-2; the D gene is possibly TRBD1 (6 bases). CDR3 length: 13 amino acids. Trimming cost V 6 bases and J 5 bases, with 13 bases left between them. CDR1 and CDR2 from the germline V gene are SGHAT and FQNNGV. CDR3 in DNA: TGTGCCAGCAGAACGGACAGCGGATATGGCTACACCTTC. Amino acid sequence: CASRTDSGYGYTF.

This clonotype was counted many times. The chain recombines TRBV7-9 with TRBJ1-3; D is unresolved. Per germline, CDR1 SEHNR and CDR2 FQNEAQ (reference sequence). Trimming left V 2 bases short and J 0 bases short, with 5 bases between. The CDR3 runs to 14 residues. The DNA of the CDR3 is TGTGCCAGCAGCTTACCGTTCTCTGGAAACACCATATATTTT. This encodes CASSLPFSGNTIYF.

This clonotype was observed many times. The chain combines TRBV4-1 with TRBJ1-1; 8 nucleotides agree with TRBD1. The germline V gene has CDR1 MGHRA and CDR2 YSYEKL. CDR3 length: 16 residues. Trimming at V came to 0 bases and at J to 4 bases, leaving 7 bases not matched to a gene. The CDR3 protein is CASSQERGRGLTEAFF. The CDR3 DNA reads as TGCGCCAGCAGCCAAGAACGTGGCAGGGGGCTCACTGAAGCTTTCTTT.

This clonotype was found a few times. The rearrangement links TRBV7-9 to TRBJ2-7; TRBD1 is a possible D gene (5 bases). Germline values: CDR1 SEHNR, CDR2 FQNEAQ (reference sequence). This CDR3 is 12 amino acids long. Trimming stripped 0 bases from V and 13 bases from J, with 13 bases between. CDR3 amino acids: CASSLAKGELYF. CDR3 nucleotide sequence: TGTGCCAGCAGCTTAGCGAAAGGGGAACTTTACTTC.

This clonotype was observed many times. This chain connects TRBV10-3 to TRBJ2-1; D remains unclear. V dropped 1 base and J dropped 5 bases, with 3 bases sitting between them. The CDR3 covers 12 residues. The V gene's germline CDR1 is ENHRY and CDR2 SYGVKD. CDR3 sequence: CAISELDNEQFF. The CDR3 DNA follows: TGTGCCATCAGTGAGTTGGACAATGAGCAGTTCTTC.

The V gene is TRBV12-3 or TRBV12-4, the J gene TRBJ1-4; no definite D call. The CDR3 extends over 16 amino acids. V was trimmed by 6 bases and J by 0 bases, leaving 14 bases between them. In nucleotides, the CDR3 is TGTGCCAGCAGCTCCCGGCCGGACGCAACTAATGAAAAACTGTTTTTT. Translating it yields CASSSRPDATNEKLFF.

This clonotype has ten or more counts. This chain uses TRBV28 with TRBJ2-4; D tentatively fits TRBD1 or TRBD2 (5 bases each). The germline CDR1 and CDR2 sequences are MDHEN and SYDVKM. The CDR3 extends over 16 amino acids. V lost 2 bases, J lost 1 base, and 12 bases lay in between. CDR3 sequence (DNA): TGTGCCAGCAGTTTAATCGGCGAGGGGGCCAAAAACATTCAGTACTTC. Translation: CASSLIGEGAKNIQYF.

The sample holds many counts of this clonotype. The J gene is TRBJ2-7, the V gene TRBV27, with 10 bases identical to TRBD1. With 2 bases clipped from V and 5 bases from J, the junction kept 6 bases outside the gene matches. CDR3 length equals 15 residues. Germline lookup yields CDR1 MNHEY and CDR2 SMNVEV (reference sequence). CDR3 residues: CASSLPGTGVHEQYF. The CDR3 coding sequence is TGTGCCAGCAGTTTACCCGGGACAGGGGTACACGAGCAGTACTTC.

This clonotype occurred a few times. This chain links TRBV29-1 with TRBJ1-2, with D possibly TRBD1 on 6 matching bases. Germline values: CDR1 SQVTM, CDR2 ANQGSEA. V shed 3 bases and J shed 8 bases, with 13 bases lying between them. This CDR3 spans 12 amino acids. The CDR3 coding sequence is TGCAGCGTTGAGTGGGGGGCGGTAGGCTACACCTTC. Translated: CSVEWGAVGYTF.